This T cell receptor beta chain came from a study of spatial heterogeneity in lung cancer. This clonotype was observed many times. The time point here: sample taken at primary tumor resection. Unsorted whole RNA of tumor, nontumor lung or frozen PBMC was sequenced. MiXCR, applied by TCRdb to the 5' RACE reads, yields one record per CDR3 protein. The sample yields 35,000 to 45,000 distinct CDR3 sequences, around 5.5% seen once. Germline CDR1 LGHNA, CDR2 YNFKEQ. V was shortened by 2 bases and J by 7 bases, with 8 bases between the two germline ends. The CDR3 is made up of 13 amino acids. Sequences were derived from PBMCs, sampled at surgery. The TCR originated in a female donor with early-stage non-small cell lung cancer. The gene calls are TRBV4-2 and TRBJ2-2; tentative D call: TRBD2 (5 bases). The CDR3 here is CASSQSGVGELFF. CDR3 nucleotides: TGTGCCAGCAGCCAATCCGGGGTCGGGGAGCTGTTTTTT.